The next 27 T cell receptor beta chains were all read from a single sample in a study of T cell responses to AZD1222 COVID-19 vaccine. TCRdb keeps only in-frame clones here, not all; method: immunoSEQ multiplex PCR. Of about 160,000 clones in the sample, about 90% were seen once. The sample in question was peripheral blood, obtained on day 0 of AZD1222 vaccination. Receptor source: an adult in good health.

The rearrangement uses TRBV4-3 and TRBJ1-1, with TRBD1 as a possible D gene (5 bases). V dropped 4 bases and J dropped 1 base, with 13 bases sitting between them. This CDR3 has 15 residues. Germline V gene lookup returns CDR1 LGHNA and CDR2 YSLEER. The CDR3 loop reads CASSRVDSPNTEAFF. CDR3 coding DNA: TGCGCCAGCAGCCGGGTAGACAGTCCGAACACTGAAGCTTTCTTT.

This sequence joins TRBV30 and TRBJ1-3; D remains unclear. The CDR3 length is 14 residues. CDR1 GTSNPN and CDR2 SVGIG come from the germline V gene (reference sequence). Deletions cut 0 bases from V and 0 bases from J, with 6 bases between. The CDR3 bases are TGTGCCTGGAGTGTAACAGTCTCTGGAAACACCATATATTTT. Translating gives CAWSVTVSGNTIYF.

The chain uses TRBV6-1 and TRBJ2-7, with D perhaps given as TRBD1 or TRBD2 (5 bases each). Germline V gene lookup returns CDR1 MNHNS and CDR2 SASEGT. V lost 3 bases to trimming and J lost 6 bases, with 12 bases between them. CDR3 length equals 13 residues. The chain's CDR3 is CASSDNGAREQYF. For the CDR3, the DNA is TGTGCCAGCAGTGACAACGGGGCGCGCGAGCAGTACTTC.

The genes are TRBV29-1 and TRBJ1-2; 8 bases line up with TRBD1. Germline V CDR1 and CDR2: SQVTM, ANQGSEA. This CDR3 region has 13 residues. V trimming: 8 bases; J trimming: 6 bases; junction bases outside the gene matches: 11. This CDR3 is CSTKELTGDGYTF. As DNA, the CDR3 is TGCAGCACCAAAGAATTGACAGGGGATGGCTACACCTTC.

V is TRBV19 and J is TRBJ1-6; D remains unclear. This CDR3 region has 14 residues. V lost 7 bases and J lost 10, with 17 bases in between. Per the germline V gene, CDR1 is LNHDA and CDR2 is SQIVND (reference sequence). In DNA form, the CDR3 reads TGTGCCAGTAACCCCAGGAAGGGAACGTCACCCCTCCACTTT. Translating it yields CASNPRKGTSPLHF.

The rearrangement joins TRBV30 to TRBJ2-2, with TRBD1 as a possible D gene (6 bases). The germline V gene encodes CDR1 GTSNPN and CDR2 SVGIG (reference sequence). Trimming stripped 8 bases from V and 0 bases from J, with 10 bases between. CDR3 length equals 13 residues. The CDR3 DNA is TGTGCCCGGGGACACCCGAACACCGGGGAGCTGTTTTTT. Translated: CARGHPNTGELFF.

The chain is built from TRBV28 and TRBJ2-2; TRBD1 is a possible D gene (5 bases). There are 14 residues in the CDR3. The V gene's germline CDR1 is MDHEN and CDR2 SYDVKM. V was cut by 5 bases and J by 9 bases, with 16 bases left in between. The CDR3 DNA reads TGTGCCAGCAGTCCCGCGGCTTCAGGGAGGGAGCTGTTTTTT. Translating it yields CASSPAASGRELFF. Variable domain in full (rest from reference TRBV28 and TRBJ2-2): DVKVTQSSRYLVKRTGEKVFLECVQDMDHENMFWYRQDPGLGLRLIYFSYDVKMKEKGDIPEGYSVSREKKERFSLILESASTNQTSMYLCASSPAASGRELFFGEGSRLTVL.

CDR3 amino acids: CASSQDQGTEAFF. DNA of the CDR3: TGTGCCAGCAGCCAAGATCAGGGGACTGAAGCTTTCTTT. The chain is built from TRBV4-2 and TRBJ1-1; D is possibly TRBD1 (6 bases). Germline lookup yields CDR1 LGHNA and CDR2 YNFKEQ. Trimming cost V 0 bases and J 5 bases, with 7 bases left between them. The CDR3 is 13 amino acids.

The chain couples TRBV3-1 (or the pseudogene TRBV3-2) to TRBJ2-3; D is undetermined. The CDR3 runs 16 residues. V shed 0 bases and J shed 5 bases, with 15 bases lying between them. The germline CDR1 and CDR2 sequences are LGHDT and YNNKEL (reference sequence). CDR3 in amino acids: CASSQEEHGLGDTQYF. CDR3 sequence (DNA): TGTGCCAGCAGCCAAGAGGAACACGGGTTAGGAGATACGCAGTATTTT.

The chain uses TRBV2 and TRBJ1-2; D unresolved. V was cut by 8 bases and J by 7 bases, with 8 bases left in between. This CDR3 has 10 amino acids. Per germline, CDR1 SNHLY and CDR2 FYNNEI. For the CDR3, the DNA is TGTGCCAGCTGGCAATCTGGCTACACCTTC. The encoded protein is CASWQSGYTF.

The genes are TRBV4-3 and TRBJ2-5; 12 bases are a match to TRBD2. Germline lookup yields CDR1 LGHNA and CDR2 YSLEER. CDR3 length equals 18 residues. V was clipped by 0 bases and J by 3 bases; unmatched bases: 8. The CDR3 DNA reads as TGCGCCAGCAGCCAAGATCGGCTAGCGGGAGGGCCGGAAGAGACCCAGTACTTC. This sequence encodes CASSQDRLAGGPEETQYF.

This chain joins TRBV7-9 and TRBJ1-5; weak D call: TRBD1 (5 bases). Looked up from germline, CDR1 is SEHNR and CDR2 is FQNEAQ (reference sequence). This CDR3 is 14 amino acids long. V lost 6 bases to trimming and J lost 1 base, with 10 bases between them. CDR3 protein: CASRPEGSNQPQHF. The CDR3 region has the DNA TGTGCCAGCAGGCCGGAGGGGAGCAATCAGCCCCAGCATTTT.

The genes are TRBV18 and TRBJ2-5; no definite D call. V lost 3 bases to trimming and J lost 5 bases, with 13 bases between them. CDR3 length equals 14 residues. The germline V gene encodes CDR1 KGHSH and CDR2 LQKENI. CDR3: CASSPDSVMETQYF. The CDR3 region has the DNA TGTGCCAGCTCACCCGACTCAGTGATGGAGACCCAGTACTTC.

The CDR3: CASSQPTSGEVHEQFF. The CDR3 DNA reads as TGTGCCAGCAGCCAACCGACTAGCGGGGAAGTCCATGAGCAGTTCTTC. The chain joins TRBV4-2 to TRBJ2-1; 11 bases align to TRBD2. CDR1 is LGHNA and CDR2 is YNFKEQ in the germline V gene. With 2 bases clipped from V and 8 bases from J, the junction kept 8 bases outside the gene matches. The CDR3 has 16 residues.

The chain combines TRBV7-9 with TRBJ1-1; D not resolved. The CDR3 extends over 13 amino acids. Germline CDR1 and CDR2: SEHNR and FQNEAQ (reference sequence). The V end was cut by 1 base, the J end by 7 bases, with 10 bases between. The CDR3 sequence is CASSLDYALEAFF. CDR3 DNA sequence: TGTGCCAGCAGCTTAGACTACGCTCTTGAAGCTTTCTTT.

About this clone: Its ends do not fully match the called genes, so a read error is possible. The rearrangement joins TRBV20-1 to TRBJ2-7, with 9 positions matching TRBD1. The CDR3 is 13 amino acids. Per germline, CDR1 DFQATT and CDR2 SNEGSKA (reference sequence). The CDR3 DNA sequence: TGCAGTACTAGTGGGGACAGGGACGACGAGCAGTACTTC. Translating gives CSTSGDRDDEQYF.

This sequence joins TRBV29-1 and TRBJ2-1, with 10 positions matching TRBD2. Germline loops: CDR1 SQVTM, CDR2 ANQGSEA. The J segment lost 7 bases and the V segment lost 8 bases, leaving 5 bases of the junction unmatched. The CDR3 covers 12 residues. CDR3 sequence: CSTRGLANEQFF. The DNA for the CDR3 is TGCAGCACCCGGGGACTAGCGAATGAGCAGTTCTTC.

This rearrangement joins TRBV6-5 to TRBJ1-1; tentative D call: TRBD1 (5 bases). Germline V gene sequence: CDR1 MNHEY, CDR2 SVGAGI. Trimming took off 8 bases at V and 6 bases at J, with 10 bases between the two ends. This CDR3 is 11 amino acids long. CDR3 in amino acids: CASLRGAEAFF. CDR3 nucleotide sequence: TGTGCCAGCCTTCGGGGGGCTGAAGCTTTCTTT.

This clone was counted a few times. CDR3 amino acids: CASSLIGADTEAFF. Written as DNA, the CDR3 is TGTGCCAGCAGTTTGATAGGGGCAGACACTGAAGCTTTCTTT. The rearrangement uses TRBV28 and TRBJ1-1, with a weak D call TRBD1 (5 bases). CDR1 MDHEN and CDR2 SYDVKM come from the germline V gene. The CDR3 contains 14 residues. V was trimmed by 3 bases and J by 3 bases, leaving 11 bases between them.

DNA of the CDR3: TGCGCCAGCAGCCAGTCCCTGGGGACTAGCGGAGTCTACGAGCAGTACTTC. It encodes CASSQSLGTSGVYEQYF. The J gene is TRBJ2-7, the V gene TRBV4-3; TRBD2 aligns across 11 bases. Germline loops: CDR1 LGHNA, CDR2 YSLEER. V lost 3 bases to trimming and J lost 3 bases; unmatched junction nucleotides: 10. CDR3 length: 17 amino acids.

The chain joins TRBV6-2 or TRBV6-3 to TRBJ2-7; maybe TRBD1 (6 bases). V lost 4 bases to trimming and J lost 4 bases, with 11 bases between them. Germline values: CDR1 MNHEY, CDR2 SVGEGT. CDR3 size: 13 residues. CDR3: CASSWAGEYEQYF. The CDR3 DNA is TGTGCCAGCAGTTGGGCAGGGGAATACGAGCAGTACTTC.

This chain connects TRBV6-5 to TRBJ1-6, with 7 bases that match TRBD1. The CDR3 contains 15 residues. Germline V gene data show CDR1 as MNHEY and CDR2 as SVGAGI. The V gene end was trimmed by 6 bases and the J gene end by 10 bases; junction bases not matched to a gene: 12. The CDR3 loop reads CASRADKGAGSPLHF. Here the CDR3 DNA reads TGTGCCAGCAGGGCGGATAAGGGGGCAGGATCACCCCTCCACTTT.

The gene calls are TRBV5-1 and TRBJ1-1, with TRBD1 identical over 7 bases. The CDR3 is 16 amino acids. Germline lookup yields CDR1 SGHRS and CDR2 YFSETQ. The ends lost 4 bases at V and 0 bases at J; junction bases unmatched: 9. CDR3 loop: CASSPGQRSLNTEAFF. CDR3 DNA: TGCGCCAGCAGCCCGGGACAGAGGTCTTTGAACACTGAAGCTTTCTTT. The full variable domain, rest sourced from reference TRBV5-1 and TRBJ1-1, is KAGVTQTPRYLIKTRGQQVTLSCSPISGHRSVSWYQQTPGQGLQFLFEYFSETQRNKGNFPGRFSGRQFSNSRSEMNVSTLELGDSALYLCASSPGQRSLNTEAFFGQGTRLTVV.

This clone was seen a few times. The V call is TRBV6-5, the J call TRBJ1-1; a possible D gene is TRBD1 (6 bases). The ends were cut back, 2 bases at V and 0 bases at J, with 10 bases in the middle. Germline CDR1 is MNHEY and CDR2 is SVGAGI. The CDR3 has 15 residues. The chain's CDR3 is CASSYAGAVNTEAFF. The CDR3 nucleotides read TGTGCCAGCAGTTACGCGGGGGCGGTGAACACTGAAGCTTTCTTT.

The V gene is TRBV5-1, the J gene TRBJ1-1; tentatively, D is TRBD1 (5 bases). Germline lookup yields CDR1 SGHRS and CDR2 YFSETQ. The CDR3 has 14 amino acids. V gave up 0 bases and J gave up 7 bases, with 13 bases separating them. CDR3 residues: CASSLDRQSLEAFF. CDR3 sequence (DNA): TGCGCCAGCAGCTTGGATAGACAGAGTCTTGAAGCTTTCTTT.

This chain uses TRBV7-6 with TRBJ1-2; D is unclear. CDR1 and CDR2 from the germline V gene are SGHVS and FNYEAQ. The germline V and J ends were trimmed by 1 base and 4 bases, with 7 bases remaining between them. CDR3 length: 13 residues. As DNA, the CDR3 is TGTGCCAGCAGCTTAGATGGCGGCTATGGCTACACCTTC. It specifies CASSLDGGYGYTF. Filled out from reference TRBV7-6 and TRBJ1-2, the complete variable domain reads GAGVSQSPRYKVTKRGQDVALRCDPISGHVSLYWYRQALGQGPEFLTYFNYEAQQDKSGLPNDRFSAERPEGSISTLTIQRTEQRDSAMYRCASSLDGGYGYTFGSGTRLTVV.

CDR3 residues: CASSRLATGRTEAFF. In DNA, the CDR3 is TGTGCCAGCTCACGCCTGGCGACAGGGCGGACTGAAGCTTTCTTT. V gene TRBV18 combines with J gene TRBJ1-1; TRBD1 aligns across 7 bases. The CDR3 totals 15 residues. Trimming at V came to 4 bases and at J to 5 bases, leaving 10 bases not matched to a gene. The V gene's germline CDR1 is KGHSH and CDR2 LQKENI.